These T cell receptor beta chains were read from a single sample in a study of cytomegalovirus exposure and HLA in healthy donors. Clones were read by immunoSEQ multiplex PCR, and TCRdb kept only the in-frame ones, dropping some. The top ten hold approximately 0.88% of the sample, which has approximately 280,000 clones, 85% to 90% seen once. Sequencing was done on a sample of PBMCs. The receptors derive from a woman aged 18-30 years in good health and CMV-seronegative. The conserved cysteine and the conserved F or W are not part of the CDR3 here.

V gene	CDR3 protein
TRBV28	ASREGTGGYT
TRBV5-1	ASSLVDGRDTIY
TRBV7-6	ASSPNWSGLGSYEQY
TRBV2	ASSPGGLREQY
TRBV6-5	ATRSSVLFEQY
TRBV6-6	ASRSRDRGYTQY
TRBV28	ASTNTQNQPQH
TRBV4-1	ASSQGGGLGYEQY
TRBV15	ATSRDLYEQY
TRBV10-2	ASTPGHFYEQY
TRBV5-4	AGGKDYEQY
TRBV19	AIAPGQGAQPQH
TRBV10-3	AIGDSQLYNEQF
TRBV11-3	ASSLNRDSYEQY
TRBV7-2	ASSLDQVLSEQY
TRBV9	ASGGGTGGPPLH
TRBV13	ASQSRGVGGYT
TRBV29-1	SVPVPYGYT
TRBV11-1	ASSLRGYEQF
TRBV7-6	ASSLDTTYEQY
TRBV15	ATSRDDSPDTQY
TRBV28	AIRTPLAYEQY
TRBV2	ASSDGGYYGYT
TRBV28	ASRTNTGARGT
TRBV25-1	ASRTADTQY
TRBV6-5	ASSYSGLDGETQY
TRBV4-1	ASSEGDRRETQY
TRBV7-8	ASSLRTPPSNYGYT
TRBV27	ASSTFRGKETQY
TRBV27	ASSQTRQGVSHVLT
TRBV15	ATSTSDRGRGYT
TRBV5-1	ASSLGQGTSVGEAF
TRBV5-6	ASSYTTSQFHNEQF
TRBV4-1	ASSQVSAGTNTEAF
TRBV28	ASSLRVGTSVMSSYEQY
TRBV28	ASRIKTGGREQY
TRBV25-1	ASSNGLAGNHEQY
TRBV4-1	ASSQGATVYGYT
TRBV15	ATSRRGTESSYEQY
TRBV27	ASSLGGTNEKLF
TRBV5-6	ASSPSAGGVAKNIQY
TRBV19	ASSMGGYGEKLF
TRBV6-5	ASSPDSVNTEAF
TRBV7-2	ASSQAGPPYNEQF
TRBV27	ASSLSAGGSYEQY
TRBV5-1	ASSSGLAGHNEQF